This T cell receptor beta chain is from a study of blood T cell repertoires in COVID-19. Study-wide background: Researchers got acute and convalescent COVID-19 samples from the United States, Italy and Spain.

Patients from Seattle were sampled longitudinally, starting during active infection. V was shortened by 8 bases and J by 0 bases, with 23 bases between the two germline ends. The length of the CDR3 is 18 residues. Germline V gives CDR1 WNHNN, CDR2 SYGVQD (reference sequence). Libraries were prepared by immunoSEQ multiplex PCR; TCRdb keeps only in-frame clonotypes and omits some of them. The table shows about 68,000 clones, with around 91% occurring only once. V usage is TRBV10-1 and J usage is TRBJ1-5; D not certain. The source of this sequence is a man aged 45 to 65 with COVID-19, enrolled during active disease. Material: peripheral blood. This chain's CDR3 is CASCAVRILHYSNQPQHF. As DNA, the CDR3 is TGCGCCAGCTGCGCGGTCCGCATACTCCATTATAGCAATCAGCCCCAGCATTTT.